These 21 T cell receptor beta chains came from one sample sequenced in a study of cytomegalovirus exposure and HLA in healthy donors. Sequencing was performed with immunoSEQ multiplex PCR; in TCRdb, only in-frame clones are kept and a portion is missing. Of about 220,000 clones in the sample, roughly 88% were seen once. The sample consisted of PBMCs. Receptor source: a woman in her twenties or thirties in good health and CMV-seropositive.

This clone was seen once. The gene calls are TRBV6-5 and TRBJ1-3; 8 bases agree with TRBD1. Germline trimming cut 2 bases from V and 8 bases from J; bases unmatched to any gene: 5. The CDR3 has 14 amino acids. Germline V gene sequence: CDR1 MNHEY, CDR2 SVGAGI. The CDR3 protein is CASSYQDRADTIYF. In nucleotides, the CDR3 is TGTGCCAGCAGTTACCAGGACAGGGCAGACACCATATATTTT.

The chain recombines TRBV6-5 with TRBJ1-2; no definite D call. Trimming left V 2 bases short and J 4 bases short, with 8 bases between. The CDR3 is 13 amino acids. Looked up from germline, CDR1 is MNHEY and CDR2 is SVGAGI. In DNA, the CDR3 is TGTGCCAGCAGTTACGCACAGAGCTATGGCTACACCTTC. It yields the protein CASSYAQSYGYTF.

V and J are TRBV7-3 and TRBJ1-2, with D hard to call. Germline CDR1 is SGHTA and CDR2 is FQGTGA. V gave up 6 bases and J gave up 5 bases, with 10 bases separating them. The CDR3 loop spans 12 amino acids. CDR3 bases: TGTGCCAGCAGAAGGACGGTATATGGCTACACCTTC. It yields the protein CASRRTVYGYTF.

Concerning this clone: An end of the junction does not agree with germline; a read error may underlie this. This chain links TRBV15 with TRBJ2-7; D is undetermined. This CDR3 is 15 amino acids long. CDR1 LNHNV and CDR2 YYDKDF come from the germline V gene (reference sequence). The CDR3 region is CATSRDRGRSFEQYF. The DNA for the CDR3 is TGTGCCACCAGCAGAGATCGTGGACGGTCCTTCGAGCAGTACTTC.

The chain joins TRBV7-8 to TRBJ1-1; D is unresolved. CDR1 is SGHVS and CDR2 is FQNEAQ in the germline V gene. Trimming pared 2 bases from V and 2 bases from J, leaving 6 bases between. The CDR3 contains 13 residues. CDR3 in DNA: TGTGCCAGCAGCTTACAAGCAAACACTGAAGCTTTCTTT. Its translation is CASSLQANTEAFF.

The CDR3 loop is CASSPDRGGGVEAFF. The CDR3, as DNA: TGCGCCAGCAGCCCCGACAGAGGGGGCGGTGTCGAAGCTTTCTTT. The rearrangement links TRBV4-1 to TRBJ1-1; 7 nucleotides match TRBD1. Germline trimming cut 4 bases from V and 8 bases from J; bases unmatched to any gene: 13. This CDR3 is 15 amino acids long. Germline V gives CDR1 MGHRA, CDR2 YSYEKL.

This clone has just one count. The chain joins TRBV25-1 to TRBJ2-1, with 9 bases aligning to TRBD2. The CDR3 sequence is 18 residues long. From germline, CDR1 is MGHDK and CDR2 SYGVNS. Losses at the gene ends were 0 bases for V and 1 base for J; bases not matched to a gene: 7. The CDR3 loop is CASSEYGGGRASYNEQFF. The DNA for the CDR3 is TGTGCCAGCAGTGAATATGGGGGCGGGAGGGCTTCCTACAATGAGCAGTTCTTC.

The chain has TRBV2 and TRBJ1-3; D is ambiguous. With 2 bases removed from V and 2 bases from J, the gap between germline ends came to 10 bases. CDR1 SNHLY and CDR2 FYNNEI come from the germline V gene. The CDR3 loop spans 15 amino acids. The CDR3 loop reads CASSETTQPGNTIYF. The DNA for the CDR3 is TGTGCCAGCAGTGAAACCACGCAACCTGGAAACACCATATATTTT.

This clone showed up just once. The chain uses TRBV7-2 and TRBJ2-7; D not resolved. CDR3 length: 14 residues. V gave up 2 bases and J gave up 2 bases, with 10 bases separating them. Germline V gene sequence: CDR1 SGHTA, CDR2 FQGNSA. In DNA form, the CDR3 reads TGTGCCAGCAGCTTACCCATGAAAACCTACGAGCAGTACTTC. As protein: CASSLPMKTYEQYF.

V is TRBV30 and J is TRBJ1-1; unclear D gene. Germline CDR1 is GTSNPN and CDR2 is SVGIG (reference sequence). Trimming left V 0 bases short and J 5 bases short, with 7 bases between. The CDR3 sequence is 12 residues long. DNA for the CDR3: TGTGCCTGGAGTGTAAAGCGGACTGAAGCTTTCTTT. This gives the protein CAWSVKRTEAFF.

This rearrangement joins TRBV11-2 to TRBJ2-7; 7 bases line up with TRBD1. With V trimmed by 6 bases and J by 0 bases, 8 bases remained unmatched. There are 15 residues in the CDR3. From germline, CDR1 is SGHAT and CDR2 FQNNGV. The CDR3 DNA follows: TGTGCCAGCAGATCTAACAGGGGCAGCTCCTACGAGCAGTACTTC. The encoded protein is CASRSNRGSSYEQYF.

The rearrangement joins TRBV29-1 to TRBJ2-3; 9 bases align to TRBD1. V lost 8 bases, J lost 7 bases, and 13 bases stayed unmatched. Germline CDR1 reads SQVTM; CDR2 reads ANQGSEA. The CDR3 is 14 amino acids. The CDR3: CSSIRGTGHHTQYF. In DNA form, the CDR3 reads TGCAGCAGTATTCGCGGGACAGGGCATCATACGCAGTATTTT.

This chain links TRBV11-2 with TRBJ2-1, with 8 bases lining up with TRBD2. V shed 1 base and J 5 bases; nucleotides not matched to a gene: 4. Germline V gene data show CDR1 as SGHAT and CDR2 as FQNNGV. The CDR3 covers 15 residues. The CDR3 spells CASSLGSGSHNEQFF. In DNA, the CDR3 is TGTGCCAGCAGCTTAGGCAGCGGGAGCCACAATGAGCAGTTCTTC.

The gene calls are TRBV14 and TRBJ2-7; TRBD1 aligns across 7 bases. Germline V gene data show CDR1 as SGHDN and CDR2 as FVKESK. The length of the CDR3 is 13 residues. V shed 3 bases, J shed 3 bases, and the junction held 2 bases outside the gene matches. The CDR3 nucleotides are TGTGCCAGCAGCCATGACAGGGACTACGAGCAGTACTTC. Amino acid sequence: CASSHDRDYEQYF.

The V and J genes are TRBV28 and TRBJ1-4; 8 bases are shared with TRBD1. Per germline, CDR1 MDHEN and CDR2 SYDVKM. V gave up 2 bases and J gave up 9 bases; unmatched junction bases: 11. This CDR3 is 16 amino acids long. CDR3 region: CASSLPGQGRRKKLFF. The DNA for the CDR3 is TGTGCCAGCAGTTTACCTGGACAGGGTAGGAGGAAAAAACTGTTTTTT.

The chain joins TRBV9 to TRBJ2-7; D perhaps matches TRBD2 (6 bases). Germline lookup yields CDR1 SGDLS and CDR2 YYNGEE. Trimming stripped 3 bases from V and 3 bases from J, with 13 bases between. The CDR3 sequence is 14 residues long. CDR3 in amino acids: CASSARDSIYEQYF. The DNA for the CDR3 is TGTGCCAGCAGCGCAAGGGACTCCATCTACGAGCAGTACTTC.

This clone was counted between two and nine times. The chain couples TRBV10-1 to TRBJ2-7; D is perhaps TRBD2 (5 bases). Trimming shortened V by 2 bases and J by 3 bases, and 8 bases separated the two germline ends. Looked up from germline, CDR1 is WNHNN and CDR2 is SYGVQD (reference sequence). CDR3 length: 13 amino acids. The CDR3 sequence: CASSEASGYEQYF. CDR3 sequence (DNA): TGCGCCAGCAGTGAGGCCAGCGGCTACGAGCAGTACTTC.

The CDR3 loop reads CASSVEGSLSYEQYF. Here the CDR3 DNA reads TGTGCCAGCAGCGTAGAGGGGTCACTCTCCTACGAGCAGTACTTC. J is TRBJ2-7 and V is TRBV9; TRBD1 is a possible D gene (5 bases). Germline CDR1 reads SGDLS; CDR2 reads YYNGEE. V was trimmed by 0 bases and J by 0 bases, leaving 10 bases between them. This CDR3 has 15 residues.

J is TRBJ2-3 and V is TRBV13; TRBD2 aligns across 14 bases. This CDR3 region has 17 residues. The J segment lost 6 bases and the V segment lost 2 bases, leaving 7 bases of the junction unmatched. Germline V gene lookup returns CDR1 PRHDT and CDR2 FYEKMQ (reference sequence). The CDR3 coding sequence is TGTGCCAGCAGCTTACAGGGACTAGCGGGAGCGTCGGATACGCAGTATTTT. This gives the protein CASSLQGLAGASDTQYF.

The rearrangement joins TRBV13 to TRBJ1-1; 11 bases line up with TRBD1. The CDR3 contains 17 residues. CDR1 and CDR2 (germline): PRHDT, FYEKMQ (reference sequence). The V and J ends lost 5 bases and 1 base, in that order; junction bases with no gene match: 9. CDR3 region: CASSHGQGALSNTEAFF. The CDR3 DNA follows: TGTGCCAGCAGCCATGGACAGGGGGCATTATCGAACACTGAAGCTTTCTTT.

The rearrangement joins TRBV7-9 to TRBJ2-3, with 11 bases that match TRBD2. Germline V gene lookup returns CDR1 SEHNR and CDR2 FQNEAQ (reference sequence). This CDR3 has 18 amino acids. V lost 5 bases and J lost 0; bases outside the gene matches: 10. The CDR3 bases are TGTGCCAGCAGCCAGGGACTAGCGGAAACACTCAGCACAGATACGCAGTATTTT. Its protein is CASSQGLAETLSTDTQYF.